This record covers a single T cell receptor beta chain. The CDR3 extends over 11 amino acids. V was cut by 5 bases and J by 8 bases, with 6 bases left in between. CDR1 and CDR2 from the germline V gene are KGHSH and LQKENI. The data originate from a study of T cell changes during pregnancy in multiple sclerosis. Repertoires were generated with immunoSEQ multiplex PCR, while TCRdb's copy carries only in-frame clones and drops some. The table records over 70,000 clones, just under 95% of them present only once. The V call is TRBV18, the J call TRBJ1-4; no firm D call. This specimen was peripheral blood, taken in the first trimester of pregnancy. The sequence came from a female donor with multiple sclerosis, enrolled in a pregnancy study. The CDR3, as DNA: TGTGCCAGCTCATTAGAGGAAAAACTGTTTTTT. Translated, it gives CASSLEEKLFF.